Shown below are 11 T cell receptor beta chains from a single sample sequenced in a study of shared clonotypes between healthy human individuals. Profiled with immunoSEQ multiplex PCR; TCRdb holds only in-frame clones, not every one. The sample holds some 500,000 clones; roughly 95% are singletons and the top ten take about 0.057%. Sequencing used naive CD4+ T cells sorted from blood. Subset meaning: CD45RA+ positively selected. These receptors were taken from a woman aged 30 to 39 in good health.

This rearrangement joins TRBV6-5 to TRBJ2-7; a weak D match, TRBD2 (5 bases). CDR3 length: 14 residues. The V gene lost 4 bases and the J gene lost 7 bases, with 17 bases spanning the gap. The germline V gene has CDR1 MNHEY and CDR2 SVGAGI. The CDR3 region is CASSSGVGRGEQYF. The CDR3 DNA reads TGTGCCAGCAGTTCCGGTGTAGGACGGGGAGAGCAGTACTTC.

This chain uses TRBV7-2 with TRBJ2-3, with TRBD1 matching over 7 bases. Losses at the gene ends were 0 bases for V and 3 bases for J; bases not matched to a gene: 6. Germline CDR1 SGHTA, CDR2 FQGNSA. The CDR3 runs 16 residues. CDR3 sequence reads: CASSLALGRGTDTQYF. The DNA of the CDR3 is TGTGCCAGCAGCTTAGCGCTCGGCAGGGGGACAGATACGCAGTATTTT.

This clone was picked up one time. This chain links TRBV30 with TRBJ1-6; 7 bases fit TRBD1. CDR3 size: 13 residues. Germline CDR1 reads GTSNPN; CDR2 reads SVGIG (reference sequence). V dropped 3 bases and J dropped 7; count of bases not matched to a gene: 3. The CDR3, as DNA: TGTGCCTGGAGCTGGGACAGAAATTCACCCCTCCACTTT. It specifies CAWSWDRNSPLHF. Combining the CDR3 with reference TRBV30 and TRBJ1-6 gives the whole variable domain SQTIHQWPATLVQPVGSPLSLECTVEGTSNPNLYWYRQAAGRGLQLLFYSVGIGQISSEVPQNLSASRPQDRQFILSSKKLLLSDSGFYLCAWSWDRNSPLHFGNGTRLTVT.

The chain links TRBV6-5 to TRBJ1-2; the D gene is possibly TRBD1 (6 bases). Germline CDR1 reads MNHEY; CDR2 reads SVGAGI. V lost 6 bases to trimming and J lost 2 bases, with 13 bases between them. CDR3 size: 14 residues. The CDR3 DNA follows: TGTGCCAGCAGCTTAACAGGGCAAAACTATGGCTACACCTTC. Translation gives CASSLTGQNYGYTF.

V gene TRBV7-6 combines with J gene TRBJ2-7, with 12 positions matching TRBD1. Germline-derived CDR1 and CDR2 are SGHVS and FNYEAQ. CDR3 length: 20 amino acids. V was clipped by 1 base and J by 3 bases; unmatched bases: 16. In nucleotides, the CDR3 is TGTGCCAGCAGCTTAGTAACCGGGACAGGGGGCTTCCCCGGGGTCTACGAGCAGTACTTC. Protein product: CASSLVTGTGGFPGVYEQYF.

V gene TRBV10-1 combines with J gene TRBJ2-5, with 7 bases lining up with TRBD2. V lost 10 bases to trimming and J lost 5 bases; unmatched junction nucleotides: 10. This CDR3 has 13 amino acids. The germline CDR1 and CDR2 sequences are WNHNN and SYGVQD (reference sequence). The CDR3 coding sequence is TGCGCCACCGCTAGCGGCGGATTGGAGACCCAGTACTTC. It codes for CATASGGLETQYF.

This chain connects TRBV2 to TRBJ1-1; 11 nucleotides line up with TRBD1. The germline V gene encodes CDR1 SNHLY and CDR2 FYNNEI. V lost 5 bases to trimming and J lost 4 bases; unmatched junction nucleotides: 3. This CDR3 is 14 amino acids long. The CDR3 reads CASSPGTGGTEAFF. The CDR3 DNA sequence: TGTGCCAGCAGTCCCGGGACAGGGGGCACTGAAGCTTTCTTT.

Written as DNA, the CDR3 is TGTGCCAGCCGGTACACAGGGGGTTATGCCTACGAGCAGTACTTC. Encoded protein: CASRYTGGYAYEQYF. The genes are TRBV2 and TRBJ2-7; 8 bases align to TRBD1. V gave up 8 bases and J gave up 2 bases; unmatched junction bases: 11. From germline, CDR1 is SNHLY and CDR2 FYNNEI. The CDR3 extends over 15 amino acids.

The chain combines TRBV4-1 with TRBJ1-5; no reliable D call. V was pared by 2 bases and J by 0 bases, with 8 bases between. Germline V CDR1 and CDR2: MGHRA, YSYEKL. The CDR3 consists of 15 residues. This CDR3 reads CASSQTLLSNQPQHF. CDR3 DNA: TGCGCCAGCAGCCAAACTCTACTTAGCAATCAGCCCCAGCATTTT.

The chain uses TRBV6-6 and TRBJ2-3; 7 bases are a match to TRBD2. V shed 6 bases and J 0 bases; nucleotides not matched to a gene: 9. The CDR3 is made up of 16 amino acids. Germline V lookup: CDR1 MNHNY, CDR2 SVGAGI (reference sequence). The chain's CDR3 is CASSSSGATSTDTQYF. The CDR3 DNA reads TGTGCCAGCAGCTCCAGCGGGGCGACTAGCACAGATACGCAGTATTTT.

Here the CDR3 DNA reads TGTGCCACCTTTAGCCCCTACGAGCAGTACTTC. It yields the protein CATFSPYEQYF. This chain connects TRBV28 to TRBJ2-5; D unclear. The DNA end favors TRBJ2-7, so the J call may be wrong. CDR1 is MDHEN, CDR2 SYDVKM, per germline. The CDR3 sequence is 11 residues long.